This T cell receptor (beta chain) came from a study of cytomegalovirus exposure and HLA in healthy donors. Study-level information: A data release that came early held approximately 85 million unique TCRs from HLA-typed donors.

The PCR had 60 Vbeta and 13 Jbeta primers. The data were produced by immunoSEQ multiplex PCR, yet TCRdb's version contains in-frame clones alone and is incomplete. The sample records about 140,000 clones, roughly 80% being singletons. The CDR3 runs to 18 residues. V trimming: 6 bases; J trimming: 0 bases; junction bases outside the gene matches: 12. CDR1 and CDR2 from the germline V gene are SGHTA and FQGNSA. Remarks on this clone: What it recognizes is unknown.

Study findings and constraints: DRB1 showed the most TCR associations and HLA-C the fewest in a later analysis, as rates varied by HLA locus. A few chains tied to CMV proved CMV antigen-specific in vitro.

The TCR sequence derives from a man between 18 and 29 years old in good health and CMV-seronegative. The sample was PBMCs. This chain uses TRBV7-2 with TRBJ1-5, with 9 bases aligning to TRBD1. This CDR3 reads CASRQGGQGPYSNQPQHF. Written as DNA, the CDR3 is TGTGCCAGCAGACAAGGGGGACAGGGACCATATAGCAATCAGCCCCAGCATTTT.